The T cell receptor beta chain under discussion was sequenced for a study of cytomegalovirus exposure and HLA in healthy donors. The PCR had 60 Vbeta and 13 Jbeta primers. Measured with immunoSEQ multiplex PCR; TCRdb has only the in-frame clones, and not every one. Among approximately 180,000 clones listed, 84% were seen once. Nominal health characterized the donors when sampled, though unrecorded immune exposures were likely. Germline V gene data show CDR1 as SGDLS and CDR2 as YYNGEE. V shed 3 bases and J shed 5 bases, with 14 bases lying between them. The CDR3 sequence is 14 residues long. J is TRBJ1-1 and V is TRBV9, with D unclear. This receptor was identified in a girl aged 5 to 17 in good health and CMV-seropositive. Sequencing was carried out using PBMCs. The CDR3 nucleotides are TGTGCCAGCAGCGCCGGAGGCAGTCGGACTGAAGCTTTCTTT. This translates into CASSAGGSRTEAFF.